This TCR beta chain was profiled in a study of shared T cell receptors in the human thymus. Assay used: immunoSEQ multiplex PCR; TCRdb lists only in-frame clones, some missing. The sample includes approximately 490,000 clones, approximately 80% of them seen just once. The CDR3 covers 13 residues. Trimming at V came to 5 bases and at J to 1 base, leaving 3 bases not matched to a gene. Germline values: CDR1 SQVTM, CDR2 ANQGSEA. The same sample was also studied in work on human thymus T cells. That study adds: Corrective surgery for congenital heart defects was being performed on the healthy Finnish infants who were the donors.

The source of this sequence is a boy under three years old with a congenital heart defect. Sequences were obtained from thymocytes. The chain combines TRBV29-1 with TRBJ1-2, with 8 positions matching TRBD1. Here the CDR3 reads CSVLDRDNYGYTF. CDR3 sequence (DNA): TGCAGCGTTCTGGACAGGGATAACTATGGCTACACCTTC.